This T cell receptor beta chain was documented in a study of cytotoxic CD8 clonotypes in ibrutinib-treated CLL (TCRdb year 2021). Context from the whole study: The cohort was composed of roughly ten relapsed/refractory and roughly 16 treatment-naive patients; IGHV unmutated status was identified in roughly 18 patients. Partial responses were observed in about 24 patients and complete responses in 2; after a median follow-up of 68 months, remission was maintained in approximately 14 patients and progression was observed in roughly 12. Response samples were obtained after a median of roughly eleven months of treatment, with a range of about 6 to 40 months. On average, each sample had approximately 280,000 productive templates and more than 75,000 productive rearrangements. Longitudinal samples were obtainable from about 30% of the roughly 86 participants in the trial. Cryopreserved peripheral blood mononuclear cells were collected before treatment, at response, and at either disease progression or sustained remission. Every sample from remission and from progressive disease was obtained while the patients were still on ibrutinib.

The sample's time point, from its label and the paper: progressive disease on ibrutinib. Approximately 2 micrograms of genomic DNA were extracted from cryopreserved PBMCs for TCR beta library preparation. Longitudinal blood samples from CLL patients on ibrutinib monotherapy were analyzed using high-throughput TCR beta sequencing. The patients took part in an open-label, single-center phase 2 trial of ibrutinib monotherapy. The full study reports these points: Sustained-remission and progressing patients did not have matched sampling times, and lymph node repertoires were not examined. Baseline clonality exceeded that of age-matched healthy donors and correlated strongly with circulating CD8+ T-cell counts. Public clonotypes were rare and either contracted or stayed stable during treatment, and the rise in clonality at ibrutinib response reflected the expansion of private clonotypes. Clonality rose at ibrutinib response, remained stable during sustained remission, and dropped back toward baseline at progression.

On a MiSeq, deep resolution sequencing aimed for a depth between 1 in 1 million and 1 in 200,000 T cells, with each clonotype covered 10x on average. The immunoSEQ hsTCRB Kit was used to generate TCR beta libraries. The authors processed their data as follows. Data were analyzed with ImmunoSEQ Data Assistant and ImmunoSEQ Analyzer, with V, D and J genes assigned per IMGT definitions. Clonality, which ranges from 0 to 1, was calculated by subtracting the normalized Shannon entropy of productive rearrangement frequencies from one. Only overrepresented clonotypes making up at least 0.05% of each patient's repertoire were included in the public clonotype analysis. Some 13 age-matched healthy donor repertoires from immuneACCESS served as clonality controls. TCRdb provides this immuneACCESS table in a form limited to in-frame rearrangements. Some clones are lacking; in checked studies, under half of them reflect an unresolved V gene, and why the rest are absent is not known. V and J calls plus clone size are reproduced from that table; the DNA served to infer D and trimming. The sample table records 250,000 to 350,000 clones; less than 85% of these occur just once. The leading ten clones occupy 5.6% of the sample.

Turning to this clone: What this receptor recognizes is not known. Within one base of it there is no much larger clone, and no base qualities were kept.

Taken from the germline V gene, the CDR1 and CDR2 loops are MDHEN and SYDVKM. After removal of 0 bases from V and 1 base from J, the junction retains 2 bases not matched to a gene. Its CDR3 holds 17 amino acids, cysteine through phenylalanine. The only DNA kept is the CDR3, 51 bases in frame from the first base. The sequencing used PBMCs, collected at disease progression, from a patient treated with ibrutinib. The sequence joins TRBV28 to TRBJ2-5; TRBD2 agrees with 13 junctional bases. The TCR was taken from a human donor with chronic lymphocytic leukemia. The CDR3 protein: CASSLWGTSGAQETQYF. The DNA reads as follows: TGTGCCAGCAGTTTATGGGGGACTAGCGGGGCCCAAGAGACCCAGTACTTC.